These T cell receptor beta chains were read from a single sample in a study of T-cell memory formation after mild COVID-19. MiXCR, run by TCRdb on the 5' RACE reads, gives a single entry per CDR3 protein. The profile shows approximately 400,000 distinct CDR3 sequences, 18% of them singletons. Sequencing was done on a sample of PBMCs or a T cell subset sorted from them (not recorded which). These receptors were obtained from a man younger than 35 who had mild COVID-19 (a few samples of this study predate the infection). Cell type and time point are not known. CDR3s include the opening cysteine and the closing phenylalanine or tryptophan. Fields, in order: V gene, D gene, clone size, J gene, CDR3 DNA, CDR3 protein. D genes are given only for firm matches. Where a row states a size, it is once, few, many or the class of an expanded clone; other rows omit it.

v_gene: TRBV20-1
d_gene: NA
abundance: few
j_gene: TRBJ2-1
CDR3nt: TGCAGTGCTGTCCGATTCAGCGCTGAGCAGTTCTTC
CDR3aa: CSAVRFSAEQFF

v_gene: TRBV20-1
d_gene: TRBD1
abundance: NA
j_gene: TRBJ2-1
CDR3nt: TGCAGTGCTAGAGACAAGACAGGGGCCGGGAATGAGCAGTTCTTC
CDR3aa: CSARDKTGAGNEQFF

v_gene: TRBV15
d_gene: TRBD1
abundance: many
j_gene: TRBJ2-7
CDR3nt: TGTGCCACCAGCAGAGATAACCCGGGACGGGAAGGGGGCCTCTACGAGCAGTACTTC
CDR3aa: CATSRDNPGREGGLYEQYF

v_gene: TRBV6-1
d_gene: NA
abundance: NA
j_gene: TRBJ2-2
CDR3nt: TGTGCCAGCAGTGAAGCCAGGGGCGGTTGGGGAACCGGGGAGCTGTTTTTT
CDR3aa: CASSEARGGWGTGELFF

v_gene: TRBV14
d_gene: NA
abundance: few
j_gene: TRBJ2-4
CDR3nt: TGTGCCAGCAGCCAGAGTTCGGCAAACATTCAGTACTTC
CDR3aa: CASSQSSANIQYF

v_gene: TRBV18
d_gene: TRBD1
abundance: few
j_gene: TRBJ2-3
CDR3nt: TGTGCCAGCTCACCACCGTCCAGGGGGCGCACAGATACGCAGTATTTT
CDR3aa: CASSPPSRGRTDTQYF

v_gene: TRBV3-1
d_gene: NA
abundance: few
j_gene: TRBJ2-1
CDR3nt: TGTGCCAGCAGCCAAGGAGGGGACGGTGAGCAGTTCTTC
CDR3aa: CASSQGGDGEQFF

v_gene: TRBV4-1
d_gene: NA
abundance: NA
j_gene: TRBJ1-5
CDR3nt: TGCGCCAGCAGCCAAACACCTAGCAATCAGCCCCAGCATTTT
CDR3aa: CASSQTPSNQPQHF

v_gene: TRBV7-6
d_gene: NA
abundance: NA
j_gene: TRBJ2-2
CDR3nt: TGTGCCAGCAGCTTAGCGCTTTTTCGGGGAAACACCGGGGAGCTGTTTTTT
CDR3aa: CASSLALFRGNTGELFF

v_gene: TRBV20-1
d_gene: NA
abundance: few
j_gene: TRBJ1-1
CDR3nt: TGCAGTGCCAGAACAACAACCAGGGGTCTCACTGAAGCTTTCTTT
CDR3aa: CSARTTTRGLTEAFF

v_gene: TRBV5-6
d_gene: NA
abundance: few
j_gene: TRBJ2-3
CDR3nt: TGTGCCAGCAGCTTGGACAGGGTCTTAATCAATACGCAGTATTTT
CDR3aa: CASSLDRVLINTQYF

v_gene: TRBV7-9
d_gene: NA
abundance: many
j_gene: TRBJ2-1
CDR3nt: TGTGCCAGCAGCTTAGGGGGGCTCATCAATGAGCAGTTCTTC
CDR3aa: CASSLGGLINEQFF

v_gene: TRBV6-5
d_gene: NA
abundance: few
j_gene: TRBJ1-3
CDR3nt: TGTGCCAGCAGCCAGGACAGAGGAAACACCATATATTTT
CDR3aa: CASSQDRGNTIYF

v_gene: TRBV5-1
d_gene: NA
abundance: many
j_gene: TRBJ2-2
CDR3nt: TGCGCCAGCAGCTTCGGGGGGCACACCGGGGAGCTGTTTTTT
CDR3aa: CASSFGGHTGELFF

v_gene: TRBV7-9
d_gene: TRBD2
abundance: NA
j_gene: TRBJ2-5
CDR3nt: TGTGCCAGCAGTCAAGGACTAGGGTACCAAGAGACCCAGTACTTC
CDR3aa: CASSQGLGYQETQYF

v_gene: TRBV5-1
d_gene: TRBD1
abundance: few
j_gene: TRBJ2-2
CDR3nt: TGCGCCAGCAGCACCGACAGGGAGCACGGGGAGCTGTTTTTT
CDR3aa: CASSTDREHGELFF

v_gene: TRBV27
d_gene: NA
abundance: NA
j_gene: TRBJ2-1
CDR3nt: TGTGCCAGCAGTTTATGGTCCACCTACAATGAGCAGTTCTTC
CDR3aa: CASSLWSTYNEQFF

v_gene: TRBV13
d_gene: TRBD2
abundance: NA
j_gene: TRBJ2-1
CDR3nt: TGTGCCAGCAGCTCCGGGACTAGCGGGTCATACAATGAGCAGTTCTTC
CDR3aa: CASSSGTSGSYNEQFF

v_gene: TRBV6-5
d_gene: NA
abundance: NA
j_gene: TRBJ1-4
CDR3nt: TGTGCCAGCAGTTACTCTCCAGGGAAAAGACTGTTTTTT
CDR3aa: CASSYSPGKRLFF

v_gene: TRBV20-1
d_gene: NA
abundance: NA
j_gene: TRBJ1-5
CDR3nt: TGCAGTGCTAGGAGCCAGGGGCAGCCCAATCAGCCCCAGCATTTT
CDR3aa: CSARSQGQPNQPQHF

v_gene: TRBV5-1
d_gene: TRBD1
abundance: many
j_gene: TRBJ2-2
CDR3nt: TGCGCCAGCAGCCCGGGACAGGGGGACACCGGGGAGCTGTTTTTT
CDR3aa: CASSPGQGDTGELFF

v_gene: TRBV7-2
d_gene: NA
abundance: NA
j_gene: TRBJ1-2
CDR3nt: TGTGCCAGCAGCTTAATAGGACAGACCTATGGCTACACCTTC
CDR3aa: CASSLIGQTYGYTF

v_gene: TRBV6-6
d_gene: NA
abundance: NA
j_gene: TRBJ1-4
CDR3nt: TGTGCCAGCAGTTACTCGCCAGGGACCGAAAAACTGTTTTTT
CDR3aa: CASSYSPGTEKLFF

v_gene: TRBV4-3
d_gene: NA
abundance: NA
j_gene: TRBJ1-6
CDR3nt: TGCGCCAGCAGCCTTACCCGGGACATTTATAATTCACCCCTCCACTTT
CDR3aa: CASSLTRDIYNSPLHF

v_gene: TRBV6-1
d_gene: NA
abundance: many
j_gene: TRBJ2-3
CDR3nt: TGTGCCAGCAGCTTAAGTCGGGATACGCAGTATTTT
CDR3aa: CASSLSRDTQYF

v_gene: TRBV10-3
d_gene: NA
abundance: NA
j_gene: TRBJ1-1
CDR3nt: TGTGCCGCCAACCCGGGGGGCCTCGCGAACACTGAAGCTTTCTTT
CDR3aa: CAANPGGLANTEAFF

v_gene: TRBV5-1
d_gene: NA
abundance: many
j_gene: TRBJ1-4
CDR3nt: TGCGCCACCTCAAAGGGGGGGATTGATGAAAAACTGTTTTTT
CDR3aa: CATSKGGIDEKLFF

v_gene: TRBV29-1
d_gene: TRBD1
abundance: NA
j_gene: TRBJ2-2
CDR3nt: TGCAGCGCCAGGGGGCCGAACACCGGGGAGCTGTTTTTT
CDR3aa: CSARGPNTGELFF

v_gene: TRBV5-1
d_gene: NA
abundance: many
j_gene: TRBJ2-5
CDR3nt: TGCGCCAGCAACTACGCATCGGGGGAGACCCAGTACTTC
CDR3aa: CASNYASGETQYF

v_gene: TRBV9
d_gene: NA
abundance: few
j_gene: TRBJ1-3
CDR3nt: TGTGCCAGCAGCGTAGCTATGGGCAGCTCTGGAAACACCATATATTTT
CDR3aa: CASSVAMGSSGNTIYF

v_gene: TRBV7-9
d_gene: NA
abundance: NA
j_gene: TRBJ1-1
CDR3nt: TGTGCCAGCAGCTTAACCACAGGGCCCACTGAAGCTTTCTTT
CDR3aa: CASSLTTGPTEAFF

v_gene: TRBV12-3/TRBV12-4
d_gene: TRBD1
abundance: NA
j_gene: TRBJ2-5
CDR3nt: TGTGCCAGCAGTTTCACAGGGGCCCGGGAGACCCAGTACTTC
CDR3aa: CASSFTGARETQYF

v_gene: TRBV7-6
d_gene: NA
abundance: few
j_gene: TRBJ2-2
CDR3nt: TGTGCCAGCAGCTTAGTCGGGCAGGGGCAGACCGGGGAGCTGTTTTTT
CDR3aa: CASSLVGQGQTGELFF

v_gene: TRBV7-2
d_gene: NA
abundance: many
j_gene: TRBJ2-5
CDR3nt: TGTGCCAGCAGCTTAATCTGGCAAGAGACCCAGTACTTC
CDR3aa: CASSLIWQETQYF

v_gene: TRBV4-3
d_gene: NA
abundance: few
j_gene: TRBJ1-2
CDR3nt: TGCGCCAGCAGCCAAGAAAGCGACCGGGCAGGACCCGGCCATGGCTACACCTTC
CDR3aa: CASSQESDRAGPGHGYTF

v_gene: TRBV3-1
d_gene: NA
abundance: many
j_gene: TRBJ2-3
CDR3nt: TGTGCCAGCAGCCAACTGGGAACAGATACGCAGTATTTT
CDR3aa: CASSQLGTDTQYF

v_gene: TRBV6-1
d_gene: TRBD1
abundance: NA
j_gene: TRBJ2-7
CDR3nt: TGTGCCAGCAGTCGGACAGGGGCCAGCTACGAGCAGTACTTC
CDR3aa: CASSRTGASYEQYF

v_gene: TRBV12-3/TRBV12-4
d_gene: NA
abundance: few
j_gene: TRBJ1-3
CDR3nt: TGTGCCAGCAGTTTAGCGCCTGGGGGCGCGGTTTCTGGAAACACCATATATTTT
CDR3aa: CASSLAPGGAVSGNTIYF

v_gene: TRBV18
d_gene: TRBD1
abundance: many
j_gene: TRBJ2-3
CDR3nt: TGTGCCAGCTCACCGGGACAGAGGATAGATACGCAGTATTTT
CDR3aa: CASSPGQRIDTQYF

v_gene: TRBV19
d_gene: NA
abundance: few
j_gene: TRBJ1-2
CDR3nt: TGTGCGACGGGTCCGTATGGCTACACCTTC
CDR3aa: CATGPYGYTF

v_gene: TRBV28
d_gene: NA
abundance: NA
j_gene: TRBJ2-2
CDR3nt: TGTGCCAGCAGGGAGGGGGGGCCCCCGAACACCGGGGAGCTGTTTTTT
CDR3aa: CASREGGPPNTGELFF

v_gene: TRBV18
d_gene: NA
abundance: NA
j_gene: TRBJ2-5
CDR3nt: TGTGCCAGCTCACCAGAACTAGCCCCGGAGACCCAGTACTTC
CDR3aa: CASSPELAPETQYF

v_gene: TRBV4-1
d_gene: NA
abundance: many
j_gene: TRBJ1-5
CDR3nt: TGCGCCAGCAGCCAAGAACTCAGCCCGAGCAATCAGCCCCAGCATTTT
CDR3aa: CASSQELSPSNQPQHF

v_gene: TRBV6-2/TRBV6-3
d_gene: NA
abundance: NA
j_gene: TRBJ1-1
CDR3nt: TGTGCCAGCAGTTATCCGCCCGGCACTGAAGCTTTCTTT
CDR3aa: CASSYPPGTEAFF

v_gene: TRBV28
d_gene: TRBD1
abundance: many
j_gene: TRBJ1-6
CDR3nt: TGTGCCAGCAGTTTGGGGACAGGGGTTAATTCACCCCTCCACTTT
CDR3aa: CASSLGTGVNSPLHF

v_gene: TRBV7-8
d_gene: NA
abundance: few
j_gene: TRBJ1-2
CDR3nt: TGTGCCAGCAGCCCCATCGAGGGCTACACCTTC
CDR3aa: CASSPIEGYTF

v_gene: TRBV29-1
d_gene: NA
abundance: NA
j_gene: TRBJ2-7
CDR3nt: TGCAGCGTTGGACGGGGGACGGACGAGCAGTACTTC
CDR3aa: CSVGRGTDEQYF